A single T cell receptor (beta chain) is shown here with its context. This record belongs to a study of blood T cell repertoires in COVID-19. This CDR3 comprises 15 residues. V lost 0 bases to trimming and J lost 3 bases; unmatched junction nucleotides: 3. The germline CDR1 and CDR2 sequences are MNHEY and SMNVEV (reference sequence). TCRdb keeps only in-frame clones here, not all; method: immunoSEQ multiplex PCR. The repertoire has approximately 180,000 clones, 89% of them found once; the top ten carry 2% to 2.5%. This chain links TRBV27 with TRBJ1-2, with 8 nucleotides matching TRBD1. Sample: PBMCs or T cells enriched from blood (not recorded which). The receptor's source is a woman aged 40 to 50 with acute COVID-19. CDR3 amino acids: CASSLSPGGDYGYTF. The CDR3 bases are TGTGCCAGCAGTTTATCCCCAGGGGGCGACTATGGCTACACCTTC.